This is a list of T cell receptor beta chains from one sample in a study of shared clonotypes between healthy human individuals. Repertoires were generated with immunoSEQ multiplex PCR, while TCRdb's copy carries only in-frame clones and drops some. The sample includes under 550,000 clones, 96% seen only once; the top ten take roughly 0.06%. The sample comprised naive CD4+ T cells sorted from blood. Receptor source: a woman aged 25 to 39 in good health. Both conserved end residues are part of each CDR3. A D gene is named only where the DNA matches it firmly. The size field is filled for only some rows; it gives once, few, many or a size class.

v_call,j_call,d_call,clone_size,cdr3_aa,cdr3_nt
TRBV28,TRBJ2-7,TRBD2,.,CASSSPWGGLRYEQYF,TGTGCCAGCAGTTCTCCTTGGGGGGGTTTAAGGTACGAGCAGTACTTC
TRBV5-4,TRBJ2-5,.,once,CASSLRSERETQYF,TGTGCCAGCAGCTTGAGGTCTGAACGAGAGACCCAGTACTTC
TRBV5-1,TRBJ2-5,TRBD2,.,CASGHSGKSQETQYF,TGCGCCAGCGGACACAGCGGGAAGAGCCAAGAGACCCAGTACTTC
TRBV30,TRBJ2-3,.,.,CAWTRGRHTDTQYF,TGTGCCTGGACTCGCGGTCGACACACAGATACGCAGTATTTT
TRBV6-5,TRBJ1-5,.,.,CASSYTGIFNQPQHF,TGTGCCAGCAGTTACACAGGGATCTTCAATCAGCCCCAGCATTTT
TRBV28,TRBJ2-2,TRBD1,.,CASSPDRGLYTGELFF,TGTGCCAGCAGTCCGGACAGGGGGCTTTACACCGGGGAGCTGTTTTTT
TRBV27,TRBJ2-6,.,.,CASRKLGVYAGANVLTF,TGTGCCAGCAGGAAATTAGGGGTATACGCTGGGGCCAACGTCCTGACTTTC
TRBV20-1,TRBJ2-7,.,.,CSAERGEQYF,TGCAGTGCAGAAAGGGGTGAGCAGTACTTC
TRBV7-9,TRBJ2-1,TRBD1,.,CASSPGQGLDNEQFF,TGTGCCAGCAGCCCGGGACAGGGATTGGACAATGAGCAGTTCTTC
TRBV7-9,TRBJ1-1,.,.,CASSSRGDTEAFF,TGTGCCAGCAGCTCGCGGGGTGACACTGAAGCTTTCTTT
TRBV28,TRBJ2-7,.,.,CASREPLDWGMTGEQYF,TGTGCCAGCAGGGAACCCTTGGACTGGGGAATGACGGGCGAGCAGTACTTC
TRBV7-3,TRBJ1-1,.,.,CASSLDGGTNTEAFF,TGTGCCAGCAGCTTAGATGGAGGAACTAACACTGAAGCTTTCTTT
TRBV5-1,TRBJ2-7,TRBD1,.,CASSLTGGPWEQYF,TGCGCCAGCAGCTTAACAGGGGGCCCCTGGGAGCAGTACTTC
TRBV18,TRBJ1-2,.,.,CASSPEGPTGFYGYTF,TGTGCCAGCTCACCCGAGGGACCGACGGGTTTTTATGGCTACACCTTC
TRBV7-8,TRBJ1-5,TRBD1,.,CASSVPSRDRGKGLNQPQHF,TGTGCCAGCAGCGTACCCTCGCGGGACAGGGGCAAAGGTCTCAATCAGCCCCAGCATTTT
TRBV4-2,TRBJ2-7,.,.,CASSQDRLWSSEQYF,TGTGCCAGCAGCCAAGATCGATTGTGGAGCAGCGAGCAGTACTTC
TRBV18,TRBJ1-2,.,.,CASSLNQENYGYTF,TGTGCCAGCTCACTAAACCAGGAGAACTATGGCTACACCTTC
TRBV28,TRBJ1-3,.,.,CASSLPTDSGNTIYF,TGTGCCAGCAGTTTACCGACGGACTCTGGAAACACCATATATTTT
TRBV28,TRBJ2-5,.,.,CASSQGQETQYF,TGTGCCAGCAGTCAGGGGCAAGAGACCCAGTACTTC
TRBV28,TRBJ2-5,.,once,CASSFQGKETQYF,TGTGCCAGCAGTTTCCAGGGGAAAGAGACCCAGTACTTC
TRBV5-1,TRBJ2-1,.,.,CASSLGGISYNEQFF,TGCGCCAGCAGCTTGGGCGGGATCTCCTACAATGAGCAGTTCTTC
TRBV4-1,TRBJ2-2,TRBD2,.,CASSQVTLSGRGTGELFF,TGCGCCAGCAGCCAAGTAACCCTTAGCGGGAGAGGCACCGGGGAGCTGTTTTTT
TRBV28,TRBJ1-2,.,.,CASSLPGDNYGYTF,TGTGCCAGCAGTTTGCCAGGGGATAACTATGGCTACACCTTC
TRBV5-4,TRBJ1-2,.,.,CASSFWVGVSHGYTF,TGTGCCAGCAGCTTCTGGGTCGGGGTTTCACATGGCTACACCTTC
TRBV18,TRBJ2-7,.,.,CASSPPDITYEQYF,TGTGCCAGCTCACCACCGGACATAACCTACGAGCAGTACTTC
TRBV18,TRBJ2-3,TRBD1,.,CASSGRRDRAPDTQYF,TGTGCCAGCTCAGGGAGACGGGACAGGGCCCCAGATACGCAGTATTTT
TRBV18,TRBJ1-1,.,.,CASSPSIGNTEAFF,TGTGCCAGCTCACCAAGCATCGGTAACACTGAAGCTTTCTTT
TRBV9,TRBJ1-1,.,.,CASSGGSANTEAFF,TGTGCCAGCAGCGGGGGGTCGGCGAACACTGAAGCTTTCTTT
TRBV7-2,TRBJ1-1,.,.,CASSSNSGEAFF,TGTGCCAGCAGCTCCAACTCTGGTGAAGCTTTCTTT
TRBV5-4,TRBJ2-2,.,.,CASRLGRTNTGELFF,TGTGCCAGCAGACTGGGACGGACGAACACCGGGGAGCTGTTTTTT
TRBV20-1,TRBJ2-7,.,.,CSASLVSEQYF,TGCAGTGCTAGTTTGGTGTCCGAGCAGTACTTC
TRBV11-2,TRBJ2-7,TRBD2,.,CASRLAGVREQYF,TGTGCCAGCAGGCTAGCGGGAGTGCGTGAGCAGTACTTC
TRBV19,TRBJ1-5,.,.,CASSIDSQGRVGSQHF,TGTGCCAGTAGTATAGATTCGCAGGGACGGGTGGGGTCCCAGCATTTT
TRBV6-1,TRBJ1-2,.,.,CASSVTGANYGYTF,TGTGCCAGCAGTGTGACGGGTGCTAACTATGGCTACACCTTC
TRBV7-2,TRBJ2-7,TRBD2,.,CASSPQIAGVAYEQYF,TGTGCCAGCAGCCCTCAGATAGCGGGAGTGGCCTACGAGCAGTACTTC
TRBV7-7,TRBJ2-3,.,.,CASSFGRTDTQYF,TGTGCCAGCAGCTTCGGGCGCACAGATACGCAGTATTTT
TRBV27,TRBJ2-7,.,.,CASSLSRTDSYEQYF,TGTGCCAGCAGTTTATCGAGGACAGATTCCTACGAGCAGTACTTC
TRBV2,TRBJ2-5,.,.,CASSEARTTQETQYF,TGTGCCAGCAGTGAAGCGCGGACAACTCAAGAGACCCAGTACTTC
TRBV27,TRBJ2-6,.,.,CASTSGWSGANVLTF,TGTGCCAGCACCTCAGGGTGGTCTGGGGCCAACGTCCTGACTTTC
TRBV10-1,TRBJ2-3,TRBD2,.,CASSDPLAGGHTQYF,TGCGCCAGCAGTGACCCCTTGGCGGGAGGGCATACGCAGTATTTT
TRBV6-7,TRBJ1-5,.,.,CASRPQAQCNQPQHF,TGTGCCAGCAGGCCGCAGGCACAATGCAATCAGCCCCAGCATTTT
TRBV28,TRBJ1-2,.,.,CASWTPLYGYTF,TGTGCCAGTTGGACCCCCCTTTATGGCTACACCTTC
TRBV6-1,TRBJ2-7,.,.,CASSEEPTAYEQYF,TGTGCCAGCAGTGAGGAGCCGACCGCCTACGAGCAGTACTTC
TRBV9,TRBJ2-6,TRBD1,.,CASSEPGQSSSGANVLTF,TGTGCCAGCAGCGAGCCGGGACAGTCCTCCTCTGGGGCCAACGTCCTGACTTTC
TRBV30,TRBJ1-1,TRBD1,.,CAWSDPRQGVVGTEAFF,TGTGCCTGGAGTGACCCCCGACAGGGGGTCGTGGGCACTGAAGCTTTCTTT
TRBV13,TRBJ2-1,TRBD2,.,CASSSPHETSGSSYNEQFF,TGTGCCAGCAGCTCCCCCCATGAGACTAGCGGGAGCTCCTACAATGAGCAGTTCTTC